This T cell receptor (beta chain) was sequenced during a study of blood T cell repertoires in COVID-19. Background on the study: Donors in the United States, Italy and Spain gave samples during acute or convalescent COVID-19. From T cells, B-cell-depleted T cells, or PBMCs came the material, which was cDNA or gDNA.

There are 17 residues in the CDR3. Germline loops: CDR1 SEHNR, CDR2 FQNEAQ (reference sequence). Trimming removed 2 bases from V and 0 bases from J, with 14 bases in between. In the authors' workflow: For nucleated cells, counts were estimated from reference gene primer amplification. Method: immunoSEQ multiplex PCR; TCRdb's copy keeps in-frame clones and lacks some. V, J and clone size are those of that table, while D and trimming were read from the DNA. The sample consists of approximately 99,000 clones, approximately 80% of them appearing once. The V gene is TRBV7-9, the J gene TRBJ1-5; tentative D call: TRBD1 (5 bases). Material for sequencing was peripheral blood. This receptor was obtained from a woman between 65 and 79 years old with acute or convalescent COVID-19. In DNA form, the CDR3 reads TGTGCCAGCAGCTTATTTACCAGAAGGGGTAGCAATCAGCCCCAGCATTTT. Its translation is CASSLFTRRGSNQPQHF. The complete variable domain, with remaining parts taken from reference TRBV7-9 and TRBJ1-5, reads DTGVSQNPRHKITKRGQNVTFRCDPISEHNRLYWYRQTLGQGPEFLTYFQNEAQLEKSRLLSDRFSAERPKGSFSTLEIQRTEQGDSAMYLCASSLFTRRGSNQPQHFGDGTRLSIL.